One and the same sample provided the 5 T cell receptor beta chains below, sequenced in a study of monozygotic twins with inflammatory bowel disease. Reanalyzing the 5' RACE reads, TCRdb keeps one entry per CDR3 protein, without DNA. The table lists over 350,000 distinct CDR3 sequences. Material: blood. The source is a human donor with ulcerative colitis or Crohn's disease, or a healthy co-twin of an affected twin (not recorded which).

V is TRBV3-1 and J is TRBJ2-1; TCRdb's D call, TRBD2, is unchecked because there is no DNA. The CDR3 totals 15 residues. Looked up from germline, CDR1 is LGHDT and CDR2 is YNNKEL (reference sequence). The CDR3 loop is CASSRGTSGGAEQFF.

The CDR3 is CASSSLGRYEQYF. The chain employs TRBV12-3 or TRBV12-4 and TRBJ2-7. This CDR3 has 13 amino acids.

The V call is TRBV7-2, the J call TRBJ2-5. Germline assignment: CDR1 SGHTA and CDR2 FQGNSA. CDR3 size: 15 residues. CDR3 sequence reads: CASSLVEWDQETQYF.

V usage is TRBV7-9 and J usage is TRBJ2-7; absent DNA, TCRdb's TRBD2 call cannot be checked. Per germline, CDR1 SEHNR and CDR2 FQNEAQ (reference sequence). The CDR3 length is 14 residues. The CDR3 spells CASSLNAGRYEQYF.

This chain connects TRBV5-1 to TRBJ1-6; the TRBD1 assignment by TCRdb is unverifiable without DNA. The CDR3 covers 16 residues. CDR1 is SGHRS, CDR2 YFSETQ, per germline. The CDR3 spells CASSLVGRGTNSPLHF.